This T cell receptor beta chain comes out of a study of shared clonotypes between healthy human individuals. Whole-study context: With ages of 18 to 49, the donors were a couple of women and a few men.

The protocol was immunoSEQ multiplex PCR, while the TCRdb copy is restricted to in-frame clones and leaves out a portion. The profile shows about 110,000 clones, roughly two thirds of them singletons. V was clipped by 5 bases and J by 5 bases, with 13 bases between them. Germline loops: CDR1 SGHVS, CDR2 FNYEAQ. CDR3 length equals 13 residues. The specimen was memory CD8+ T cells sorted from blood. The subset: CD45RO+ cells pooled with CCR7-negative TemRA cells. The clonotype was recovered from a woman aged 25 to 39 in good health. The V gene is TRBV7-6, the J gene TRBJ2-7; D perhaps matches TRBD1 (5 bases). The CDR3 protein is CASSLQGFHEQYF. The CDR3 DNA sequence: TGTGCCAGCAGCCTCCAGGGATTCCACGAGCAGTACTTC.